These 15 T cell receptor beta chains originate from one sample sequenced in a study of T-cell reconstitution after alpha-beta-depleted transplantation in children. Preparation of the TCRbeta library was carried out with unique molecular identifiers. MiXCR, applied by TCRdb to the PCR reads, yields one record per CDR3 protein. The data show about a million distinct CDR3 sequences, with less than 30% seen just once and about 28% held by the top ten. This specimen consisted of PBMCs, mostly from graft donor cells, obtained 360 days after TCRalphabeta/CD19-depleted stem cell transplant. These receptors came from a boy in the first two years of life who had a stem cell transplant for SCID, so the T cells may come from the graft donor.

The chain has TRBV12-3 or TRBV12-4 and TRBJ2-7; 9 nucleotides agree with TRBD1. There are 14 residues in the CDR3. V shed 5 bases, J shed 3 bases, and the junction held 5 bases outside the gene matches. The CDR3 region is CASSTGQGFYEQYF. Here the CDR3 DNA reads TGTGCCAGCAGTACGGGACAGGGTTTCTACGAGCAGTACTTC.

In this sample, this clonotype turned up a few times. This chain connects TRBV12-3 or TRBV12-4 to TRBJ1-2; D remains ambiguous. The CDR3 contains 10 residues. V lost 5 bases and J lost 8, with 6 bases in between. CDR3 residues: CASSRRGYTF. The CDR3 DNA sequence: TGTGCCAGCAGTCGCAGGGGCTACACCTTC.

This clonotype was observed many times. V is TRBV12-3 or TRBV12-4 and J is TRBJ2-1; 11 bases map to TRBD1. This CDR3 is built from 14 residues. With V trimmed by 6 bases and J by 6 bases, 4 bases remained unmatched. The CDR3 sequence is CASSPGTGGNEQFF. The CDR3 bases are TGTGCCAGCAGCCCCGGGACAGGGGGCAATGAGCAGTTCTTC.

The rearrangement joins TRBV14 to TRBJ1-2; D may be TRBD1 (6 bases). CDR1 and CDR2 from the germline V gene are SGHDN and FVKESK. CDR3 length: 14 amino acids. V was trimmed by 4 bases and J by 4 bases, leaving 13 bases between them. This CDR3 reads CASSPTDSSYGYTF. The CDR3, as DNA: TGTGCCAGCAGCCCTACGGACAGCAGCTATGGCTACACCTTC.

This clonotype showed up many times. CDR3 protein: CASSSRRTSGETQYF. CDR3 sequence (DNA): TGTGCCAGCAGTTCCAGAAGGACTAGCGGGGAGACCCAGTACTTC. The genes are TRBV12-3 or TRBV12-4 and TRBJ2-5; 11 bases map to TRBD2. The CDR3 is made up of 15 amino acids. V gave up 4 bases and J gave up 5 bases; unmatched junction bases: 6.

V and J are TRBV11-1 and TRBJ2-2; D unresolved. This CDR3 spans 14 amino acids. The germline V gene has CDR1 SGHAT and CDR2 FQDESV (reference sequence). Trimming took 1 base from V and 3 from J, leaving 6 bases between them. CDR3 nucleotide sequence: TGTGCCAGCAGCTTAGTTCAGGACACCGGGGAGCTGTTTTTT. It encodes CASSLVQDTGELFF.

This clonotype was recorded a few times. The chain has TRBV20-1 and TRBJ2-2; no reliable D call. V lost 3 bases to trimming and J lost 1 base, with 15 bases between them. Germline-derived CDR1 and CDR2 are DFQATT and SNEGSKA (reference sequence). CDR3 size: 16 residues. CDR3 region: CSARESGRRNTGELFF. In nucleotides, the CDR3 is TGCAGTGCTAGGGAAAGTGGACGGCGGAACACCGGGGAGCTGTTTTTT.

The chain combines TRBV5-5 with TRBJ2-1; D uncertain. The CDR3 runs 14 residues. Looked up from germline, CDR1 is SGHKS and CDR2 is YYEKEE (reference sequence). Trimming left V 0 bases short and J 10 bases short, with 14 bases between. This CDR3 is CASSLVPSDREQFF. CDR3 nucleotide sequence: TGTGCCAGCAGCTTGGTCCCCTCCGACCGCGAGCAGTTCTTC.

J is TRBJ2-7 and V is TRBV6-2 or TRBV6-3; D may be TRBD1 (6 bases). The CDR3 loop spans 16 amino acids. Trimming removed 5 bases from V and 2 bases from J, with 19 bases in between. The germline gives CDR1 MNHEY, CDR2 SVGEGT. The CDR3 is CASSPEGQLGTYEQYF. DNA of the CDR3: TGTGCCAGCAGTCCCGAAGGACAGCTCGGCACCTACGAGCAGTACTTC.

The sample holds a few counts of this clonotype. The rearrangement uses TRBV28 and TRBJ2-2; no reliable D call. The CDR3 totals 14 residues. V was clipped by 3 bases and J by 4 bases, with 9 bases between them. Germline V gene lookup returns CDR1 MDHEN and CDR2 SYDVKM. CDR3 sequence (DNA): TGTGCCAGCAGTTTGGCCGATCTCACCGGGGAGCTGTTTTTT. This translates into CASSLADLTGELFF. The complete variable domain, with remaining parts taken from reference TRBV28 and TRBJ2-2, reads DVKVTQSSRYLVKRTGEKVFLECVQDMDHENMFWYRQDPGLGLRLIYFSYDVKMKEKGDIPEGYSVSREKKERFSLILESASTNQTSMYLCASSLADLTGELFFGEGSRLTVL.

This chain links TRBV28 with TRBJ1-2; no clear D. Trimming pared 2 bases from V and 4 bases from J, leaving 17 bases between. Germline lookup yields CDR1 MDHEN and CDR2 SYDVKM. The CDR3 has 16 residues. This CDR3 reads CASSLDAFSNLYGYTF. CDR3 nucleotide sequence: TGTGCCAGCAGTTTAGACGCCTTTTCGAACCTCTATGGCTACACCTTC.

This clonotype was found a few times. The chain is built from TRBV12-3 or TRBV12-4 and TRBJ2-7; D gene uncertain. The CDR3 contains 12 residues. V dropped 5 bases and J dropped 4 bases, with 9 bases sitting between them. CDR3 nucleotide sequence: TGTGCCAGCAGTCGGAGAGATTACGAGCAGTACTTC. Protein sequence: CASSRRDYEQYF.

CDR3 DNA sequence: TGTGCCAGCAGCCCCGCGGGCGGGGGTCCTACAAATGAGCAGTTCTTC. It specifies CASSPAGGGPTNEQFF. V is TRBV7-3 and J is TRBJ2-1, with TRBD2 matching 7 bases. The J segment lost 7 bases and the V segment lost 5 bases, leaving 14 bases of the junction unmatched. This CDR3 region has 16 residues. Per germline, CDR1 SGHTA and CDR2 FQGTGA.

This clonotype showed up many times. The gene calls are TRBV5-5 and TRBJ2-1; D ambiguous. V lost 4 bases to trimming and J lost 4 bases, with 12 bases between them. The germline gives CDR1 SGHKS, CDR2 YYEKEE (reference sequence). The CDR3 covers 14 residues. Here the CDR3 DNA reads TGTGCCAGCAGCCCGGGCCCCCCTTACAATGAGCAGTTCTTC. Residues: CASSPGPPYNEQFF.

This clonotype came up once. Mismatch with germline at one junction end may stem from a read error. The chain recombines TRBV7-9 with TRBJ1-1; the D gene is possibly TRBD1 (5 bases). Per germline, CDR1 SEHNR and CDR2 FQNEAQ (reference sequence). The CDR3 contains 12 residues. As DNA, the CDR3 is TGTGCCAGCAGTTTAGGGGTCCCGGGGGCTTTCTTT. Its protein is CASSLGVPGAFF.